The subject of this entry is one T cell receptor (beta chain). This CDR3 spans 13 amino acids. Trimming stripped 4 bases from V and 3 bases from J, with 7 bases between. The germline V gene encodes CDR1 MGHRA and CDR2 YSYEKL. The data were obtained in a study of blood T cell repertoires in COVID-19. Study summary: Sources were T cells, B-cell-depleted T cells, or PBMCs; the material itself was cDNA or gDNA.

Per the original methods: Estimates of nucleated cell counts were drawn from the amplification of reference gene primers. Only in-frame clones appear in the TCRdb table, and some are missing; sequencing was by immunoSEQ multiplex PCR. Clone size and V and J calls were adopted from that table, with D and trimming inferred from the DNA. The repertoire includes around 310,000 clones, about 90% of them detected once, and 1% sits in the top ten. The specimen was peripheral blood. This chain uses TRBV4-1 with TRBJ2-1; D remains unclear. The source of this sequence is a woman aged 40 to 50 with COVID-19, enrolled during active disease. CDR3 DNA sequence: TGCGCCAGCAGCCCAGGCAGCTACAATGAGCAGTTCTTC. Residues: CASSPGSYNEQFF.